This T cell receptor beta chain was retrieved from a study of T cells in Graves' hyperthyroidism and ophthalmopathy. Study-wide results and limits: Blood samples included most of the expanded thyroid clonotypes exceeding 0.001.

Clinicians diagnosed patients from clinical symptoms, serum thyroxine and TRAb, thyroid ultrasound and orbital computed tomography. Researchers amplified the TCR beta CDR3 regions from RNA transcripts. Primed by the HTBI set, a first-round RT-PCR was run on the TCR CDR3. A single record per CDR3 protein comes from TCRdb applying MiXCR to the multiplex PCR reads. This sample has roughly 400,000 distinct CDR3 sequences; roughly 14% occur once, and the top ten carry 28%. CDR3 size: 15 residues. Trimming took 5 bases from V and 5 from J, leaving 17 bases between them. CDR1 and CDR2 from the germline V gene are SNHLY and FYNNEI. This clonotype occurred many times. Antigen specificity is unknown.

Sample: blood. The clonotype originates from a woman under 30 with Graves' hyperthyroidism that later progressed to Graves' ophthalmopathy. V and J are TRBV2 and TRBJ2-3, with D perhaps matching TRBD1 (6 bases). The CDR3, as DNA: TGTGCCAGCAGTCTTCGGACAGCCGTCGGAGATACGCAGTATTTT. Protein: CASSLRTAVGDTQYF.